The 8 T cell receptor beta chains below were found in one sample sequenced in a study of regulatory T cells in long-lasting Graves disease (dated by TCRdb to about 2021). Read against the paper, the sample's time point label means: persistent/refractory GD, antithyroid drugs over 5 years with positive TRAb. For both TCR sequencing and RNA sequencing, RNA was extracted from PBMCs in TRIzol. The receptor library was made with multiplex PCR. Sequenced on an Illumina HiSeq 4000. iRepertoire HTBI primers and Arm-PCR amplification of CDR3 regions were used to construct TCR beta libraries. TCRdb took the public reads, trimmed them with fastp at Q25, ran MiXCR for clone calling and kept in-frame beta chains. Records with the same CDR3 protein are collapsed into one entry carrying the most frequent genes and DNA. The sample table holds a few hundred thousand distinct CDR3 sequences, of which about 23% were seen once. Around 30% of the sample lies in the top ten.

The sample was peripheral blood mononuclear cells (PBMCs), taken when the disease was refractory, from a patient treated with antithyroid drugs. These receptors were taken from a woman aged 40 to 50 with Graves disease. Donor details come from another sample of the same person, matched by shared clones.

This clonotype occurred a few times. This chain uses TRBV20-1 with TRBJ1-4; tentatively, D is TRBD1 (5 bases). This CDR3 spans 14 amino acids. The germline CDR1 and CDR2 sequences are DFQATT and SNEGSKA (reference sequence). V was pared by 1 base and J by 8 bases, with 14 bases between. CDR3 residues: CSARGDGRSEKLFF. DNA for the CDR3: TGCAGTGCTAGAGGGGACGGCCGTTCGGAAAAACTGTTTTTT.

This clonotype was counted many times. This could be a read error, since a much larger clone is one nucleotide away. The chain joins TRBV6-5 to TRBJ2-5; D perhaps matches TRBD2 (6 bases). CDR1 MNHEY and CDR2 SVGAGI come from the germline V gene. The CDR3 is made up of 14 amino acids. The germline V and J ends were trimmed by 2 bases and 3 bases, with 10 bases remaining between them. The CDR3 bases are TGTGCCAGCAGTTACGAACTAGCCAAAGAGACCCAGTACTTC. It translates to CASSYELAKETQYF.

In its sample, this clonotype was seen once. The chain uses TRBV10-3 and TRBJ2-5; D might be TRBD1 or TRBD2, each matching 6 bases. V shed 1 base and J shed 4 bases, with 19 bases lying between them. CDR1 ENHRY and CDR2 SYGVKD come from the germline V gene. There are 17 residues in the CDR3. The CDR3 sequence is CAISEFPGGGIRETQYF. CDR3 nucleotide sequence: TGTGCCATCAGTGAGTTCCCCGGAGGGGGGATCCGAGAGACCCAGTACTTC.

This clonotype appeared a few times. J is TRBJ1-1 and V is TRBV2, with TRBD1 identical over 11 bases. The germline gives CDR1 SNHLY, CDR2 FYNNEI. There are 15 residues in the CDR3. V was pared by 6 bases and J by 11 bases, with 14 bases of the junction left unmatched. DNA for the CDR3: TGTGCCAGCAGAAACTTCCTGGACAGGGGGCGAGAGGCTTTCTTT. It encodes CASRNFLDRGREAFF.

The V and J genes are TRBV6-1 and TRBJ1-5; maybe TRBD1 (5 bases). The V gene lost 6 bases and the J gene lost 7 bases, with 13 bases spanning the gap. The length of the CDR3 is 13 residues. In germline, CDR1 is MNHNS, CDR2 SASEGT. CDR3 residues: CASSSFRGQPQHF. CDR3 DNA: TGTGCCAGCAGCAGCTTTAGGGGCCAGCCCCAGCATTTT.

The genes are TRBV19 and TRBJ2-5, with a tentative D call TRBD1 (6 bases). The germline CDR1 and CDR2 sequences are LNHDA and SQIVND (reference sequence). Trimming left V 6 bases short and J 4 bases short, with 12 bases between. This CDR3 has 13 residues. The CDR3 reads CASSKQGAETQYF. In DNA, the CDR3 is TGTGCCAGTAGCAAACAGGGCGCAGAGACCCAGTACTTC.

Concerning this clonotype itself: This may stem from a read error, because a much larger clone lies one nucleotide away. Since no conserved phenylalanine or tryptophan closes the CDR3, a read error is the likely cause. The V and J genes are TRBV28 and TRBJ1-2; D might be TRBD1 (6 bases). The germline V and J ends were trimmed by 4 bases and 4 bases, with 19 bases remaining between them. Germline V gives CDR1 MDHEN, CDR2 SYDVKM. This CDR3 spans 16 amino acids. In nucleotides, the CDR3 is TGTGCCAGCAGTTCGGAATTACAGGGTCTCGCCTATGGCTACACCTCC. It translates to CASSSELQGLAYGYTS.

This clonotype was picked up many times. The gene calls are TRBV2 and TRBJ1-1; D is perhaps TRBD1 (6 bases). The germline V and J ends were trimmed by 7 bases and 14 bases, with 23 bases remaining between them. The V gene's germline CDR1 is SNHLY and CDR2 FYNNEI. The length of the CDR3 is 13 residues. The DNA of the CDR3 is TGTGCCAGCACTCGACAGGTGCGGCCCTCCCTCTTCTTT. This translates into CASTRQVRPSLFF.